The 9 T cell receptor beta chains below come from one sample, sequenced in a study of CXCR3-negative and CXCR3-positive naive CD8 T cells. Libraries of TRB cDNA were made by 5' RACE and carried UMIs. TCRdb reprocessed the 5' RACE reads, keeping one entry per CDR3 protein, no DNA. This repertoire includes 50,000 to 65,000 distinct CDR3 sequences. The antigens these receptors bind are not known. Study-wide findings and caveats: More hydrophobic TRB CDR3s were found in CXCR3-positive naive cells than in CXCR3-negative naive cells.

Material: naive CXCR3+ CD8+ T cells from blood. Subset of the sample: CD45RO-CCR7+CD27+CD95- naive CD8+ T cells expressing CXCR3 (TNR3+). The receptors were sampled from a human donor in good health. Some clones in this sample may be carry-over from other donors' samples.

V is TRBV4-3 and J is TRBJ1-2; TCRdb's D gene call, TRBD1, goes unchecked for lack of DNA. From germline, CDR1 is LGHNA and CDR2 YSLEER. The CDR3 length is 15 residues. The CDR3 loop is CASSQEILKPGGYTF.

J is TRBJ1-1 and V is TRBV3-1. Germline V CDR1 and CDR2: LGHDT, YNNKEL (reference sequence). The CDR3 runs to 14 residues. The CDR3: CASSQDGENTEAFF.

This chain connects TRBV6-2 or TRBV6-3 to TRBJ2-1; TCRdb's D gene call, TRBD1, goes unchecked for lack of DNA. Looked up from germline, CDR1 is MNHEY and CDR2 is SVGEGT. The CDR3 is 14 amino acids. This CDR3 reads CASSYYGTGNEQLF.

The rearrangement uses TRBV19 and TRBJ2-3; TCRdb's D call, TRBD2, is unchecked because there is no DNA. This CDR3 has 13 residues. Germline V gives CDR1 LNHDA, CDR2 SQIVND (reference sequence). The CDR3 spells CATSGGPTDTQYF.

The CDR3 protein is CSVETGSPYEQYF. The gene calls are TRBV29-1 and TRBJ2-7; as DNA is missing, the TRBD1 call by TCRdb cannot be tested. This CDR3 has 13 residues. CDR1 is SQVTM and CDR2 is ANQGSEA in the germline V gene.

The chain carries TRBV29-1 and TRBJ2-5; TCRdb's assignment of TRBD2 cannot be checked, as there is no DNA. The CDR3 contains 11 residues. Looked up from germline, CDR1 is SQVTM and CDR2 is ANQGSEA. The CDR3 protein is CSVPDSGTSGF.

The rearrangement uses TRBV5-1 and TRBJ1-2. The CDR3 is 14 amino acids. Germline-derived CDR1 and CDR2 are SGHRS and YFSETQ. Here the CDR3 reads CASSLGTAYYGYTF.

V gene TRBV6-2 or TRBV6-3 combines with J gene TRBJ2-2; TCRdb outputs TRBD1, but without DNA this stays unchecked. Germline V gene lookup returns CDR1 MNHEY and CDR2 SVGEGT. CDR3 size: 13 residues. This chain's CDR3 is CASSRTEGGELFF.

CDR3 residues: CSARGGLAGGLSSYEQYF. The V and J genes are TRBV20-1 and TRBJ2-7; TCRdb picks TRBD2, but there is no DNA to check that call. Germline V gene data show CDR1 as DFQATT and CDR2 as SNEGSKA (reference sequence). CDR3 length: 18 residues.